These 13 T cell receptor beta chains came from one sample sequenced in a study of CD8+ T cells in alopecia areata. The treatment denotes: oral pan-JAK inhibitor, 5-10 mg twice daily. Following RNA extraction, reverse transcription yielded cDNA that acted as the sequencing template. Libraries were prepared by immunoSEQ multiplex PCR; TCRdb keeps only in-frame clonotypes and omits some of them. The table shows under 200,000 clones, with roughly 65% occurring only once. The material was CD4+ T cells sorted from blood, obtained at week 4, from a patient treated with tofacitinib. These TCRs come from a human donor with alopecia areata.

CDR3 nucleotide sequence: TGTGCCACTACAGGGGTTGGTATGACTGAAGCTTTCTTT. It specifies CATTGVGMTEAFF. The chain carries TRBV27 and TRBJ1-1; 7 bases line up with TRBD1. V lost 10 bases and J lost 5; bases outside the gene matches: 10. The germline gives CDR1 MNHEY, CDR2 SMNVEV (reference sequence). This CDR3 is 13 amino acids long.

The chain is built from TRBV7-2 and TRBJ2-2; TRBD2 is a possible D gene (5 bases). The CDR3 covers 14 residues. CDR1 and CDR2 (germline): SGHTA, FQGNSA. Between the trimmed V and J ends, which lost 6 bases and 5 bases, there was a span of 13 bases. In DNA, the CDR3 is TGTGCCAGCAGGCTCTTCTCGGGGACCGGGGAGCTGTTTTTT. Residues: CASRLFSGTGELFF.

The chain uses TRBV6-5 and TRBJ2-5, with a possible D match to TRBD2 (6 bases). The CDR3 is 13 residues long. The germline V gene has CDR1 MNHEY and CDR2 SVGAGI. Trimming left V 5 bases short and J 2 bases short, with 9 bases between. The CDR3 spells CASSGDFQETQYF. CDR3 nucleotides: TGTGCCAGCAGTGGGGACTTTCAAGAGACCCAGTACTTC.

The rearrangement uses TRBV7-8 and TRBJ1-6; D is possibly TRBD1 (6 bases). The germline V gene has CDR1 SGHVS and CDR2 FQNEAQ. V gave up 1 base and J gave up 6 bases, with 10 bases separating them. The CDR3 totals 15 residues. As DNA, the CDR3 is TGTGCCAGCAGCTTAGGGACAGTAATTAATTCACCCCTCCACTTT. Translated: CASSLGTVINSPLHF.

The CDR3 protein is CASFKRGESTDTQYF. In nucleotides, the CDR3 is TGTGCCAGTTTTAAGCGGGGGGAGTCGACAGATACGCAGTATTTT. V gene TRBV4-2 combines with J gene TRBJ2-3, with 9 bases identical to TRBD2. V was clipped by 9 bases and J by 3 bases; unmatched bases: 10. This CDR3 has 15 amino acids. The germline gives CDR1 LGHNA, CDR2 YNFKEQ.

This clone was picked up a small number of times. The chain uses TRBV4-1 and TRBJ1-2; weak D call: TRBD1 (6 bases). The CDR3 spans 16 residues. Germline-derived CDR1 and CDR2 are MGHRA and YSYEKL. Trimming took off 2 bases at V and 8 bases at J, with 21 bases between the two ends. In DNA, the CDR3 is TGCGCCAGCAGCCAAACAGCGGGACAAGGCCCGAAAGGCTACACCTTC. It specifies CASSQTAGQGPKGYTF.

J is TRBJ2-5 and V is TRBV10-3, with 10 bases lining up with TRBD1. V lost 4 bases to trimming and J lost 4 bases; unmatched junction nucleotides: 9. CDR3 size: 16 residues. The V gene's germline CDR1 is ENHRY and CDR2 SYGVKD. The CDR3 coding sequence is TGTGCCATCAGTGGCGGGACAGGGGATCGCGGAGAGACCCAGTACTTC. This translates into CAISGGTGDRGETQYF.

CDR3 amino acids: CAWNREGETQYF. For the CDR3, the DNA is TGTGCCTGGAACAGGGAGGGAGAGACCCAGTACTTC. The chain combines TRBV30 with TRBJ2-5, with D perhaps TRBD2 (7 bases). The length of the CDR3 is 12 residues. The V gene's germline CDR1 is GTSNPN and CDR2 SVGIG (reference sequence). V lost 4 bases and J 4 bases, leaving 10 bases between the germline ends.

This chain joins TRBV29-1 and TRBJ2-3; D gene ambiguous. This CDR3 has 12 amino acids. With 6 bases removed from V and 4 bases from J, the gap between germline ends came to 11 bases. Germline V gives CDR1 SQVTM, CDR2 ANQGSEA. CDR3: CSVGLDPDTQYF. Here the CDR3 DNA reads TGCAGCGTGGGGTTAGACCCAGATACGCAGTATTTT.

This clone was seen more than once but under ten times. The V and J genes are TRBV29-1 and TRBJ2-7, with 9 nucleotides matching TRBD1. The trim removed 7 bases at V and 6 bases at J, leaving 13 bases unmatched. The CDR3 is 14 amino acids. Germline V CDR1 and CDR2: SQVTM, ANQGSEA. CDR3 residues: CSGLGGTGLPEQYF. The CDR3 DNA follows: TGCAGCGGCCTGGGGGGGACAGGGCTTCCCGAGCAGTACTTC.

The genes are TRBV30 and TRBJ2-7, with a weak D call TRBD1 (6 bases). Germline lookup yields CDR1 GTSNPN and CDR2 SVGIG (reference sequence). CDR3 length: 15 amino acids. The CDR3 sequence: CAYRWTASFSYEQYF. The CDR3 DNA follows: TGTGCTTATCGTTGGACAGCCTCGTTCTCCTACGAGCAGTACTTC.

This chain connects TRBV7-9 to TRBJ2-7, with 7 bases matching TRBD1. This CDR3 has 16 amino acids. V gave up 4 bases and J gave up 3 bases; unmatched junction bases: 12. Germline CDR1 reads SEHNR; CDR2 reads FQNEAQ (reference sequence). CDR3 in DNA: TGTGCCAGCAGCTCAACGAAGACAGGGCAAATCTACGAGCAGTACTTC. Its protein product is CASSSTKTGQIYEQYF. Full variable domain (missing parts from reference TRBV7-9 and TRBJ2-7): DTGVSQNPRHKITKRGQNVTFRCDPISEHNRLYWYRQTLGQGPEFLTYFQNEAQLEKSRLLSDRFSAERPKGSFSTLEIQRTEQGDSAMYLCASSSTKTGQIYEQYFGPGTRLTVT.

The chain's CDR3 is CASSQDEKLFF. CDR3 nucleotide sequence: TGCGCCAGCAGCCAAGATGAAAAACTGTTTTTT. The rearrangement uses TRBV4-3 and TRBJ1-4; D call uncertain. CDR1 LGHNA and CDR2 YSLEER come from the germline V gene. The CDR3 spans 11 residues. Trimming cost V 0 bases and J 7 bases, with 0 bases left between them.